This TCR beta chain derives from a study of blood T cell repertoires in COVID-19. The CDR3 has 14 amino acids. V lost 6 bases to trimming and J lost 6 bases; unmatched junction nucleotides: 12. Germline CDR1 reads SQVTM; CDR2 reads ANQGSEA. TCRdb's table, derived via immunoSEQ multiplex PCR, lists solely in-frame clones and lacks some. This table holds 150,000 to 200,000 clones, approximately 90% found once. Only a few counts were recorded for this clone. Sequencing was performed on peripheral blood. This chain joins TRBV29-1 and TRBJ2-7; 9 bases are a match to TRBD2. The receptor's source is a human donor in a cohort sampled during active COVID-19. The CDR3 spells CSVSSGGRASEQYF. For the CDR3, the DNA is TGCAGCGTCTCGTCGGGCGGGAGGGCCTCCGAGCAGTACTTC.